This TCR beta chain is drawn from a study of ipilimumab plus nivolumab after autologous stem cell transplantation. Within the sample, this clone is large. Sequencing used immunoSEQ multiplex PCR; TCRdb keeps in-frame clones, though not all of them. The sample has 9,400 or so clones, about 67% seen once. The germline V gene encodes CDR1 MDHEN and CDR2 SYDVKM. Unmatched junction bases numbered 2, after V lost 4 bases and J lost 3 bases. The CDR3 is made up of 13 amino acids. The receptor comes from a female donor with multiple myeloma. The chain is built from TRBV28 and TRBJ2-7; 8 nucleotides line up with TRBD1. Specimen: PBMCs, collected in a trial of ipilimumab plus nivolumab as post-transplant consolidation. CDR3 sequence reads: CASSSTGGYEQYF. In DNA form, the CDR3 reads TGTGCCAGCAGTTCAACAGGGGGCTACGAGCAGTACTTC.